These T cell receptor beta chains were read from a single sample in a study of OX40 agonist ivuxolimab in advanced cancers. Here immunoSEQ multiplex PCR was the method, and the copy in TCRdb shows in-frame clones only, minus some. The table lists tens of thousands of clones, 75% to 90% of them singletons. Source: CD4+ or CD8+ T cells sorted from blood, taken in a trial of the OX40 agonist ivuxolimab. Receptor source: an adult with an advanced solid tumor such as melanoma, head and neck, liver or kidney cancer. The CDR3 runs from the conserved cysteine through the conserved F or W. D genes are given only for firm matches. Clone size is shown for a subset of rows, as once, few, many or a class of expanded clone.

size	length	V	D	J	DNA	CDR3
NA	15	TRBV6-6	NA	TRBJ2-3	TGTGCCAGCACCTTGTCGCGACTCTCTTGGGATACGCAGTATTTT	CASTLSRLSWDTQYF
NA	14	TRBV6-1	NA	TRBJ1-1	TGTGCCAGCAGAGGAGTAGGTATGAACACTGAAGCTTTCTTT	CASRGVGMNTEAFF
NA	14	TRBV6-1	TRBD1	TRBJ1-1	TGTGCCAGCAGTGAAACAGGGGGCCGAACTGAAGCTTTCTTT	CASSETGGRTEAFF
NA	15	TRBV28	TRBD1	TRBJ2-5	TGTGCCAGCAGCAGGACAGGGGGCCTACAAGAGACCCAGTACTTC	CASSRTGGLQETQYF
NA	16	TRBV5-4	NA	TRBJ2-3	TGTGCCAGCAGCTTGGCCCCAGACCGGCGAACAGATACGCAGTATTTT	CASSLAPDRRTDTQYF
NA	15	TRBV4-1	NA	TRBJ1-4	TGCGCCAGCAGCCAAGATGGAGGAGGGCATGAAAAACTGTTTTTT	CASSQDGGGHEKLFF
NA	11	TRBV28	NA	TRBJ1-1	TGTGCCAGCAGTTTAACAGCTGAAGCTTTCTTT	CASSLTAEAFF
NA	10	TRBV20-1	NA	TRBJ1-4	TGCAGTGCCGGGGGTGAAAAACTGTTTTTT	CSAGGEKLFF
NA	16	TRBV6-1	TRBD1	TRBJ2-4	TGTGCCAGCAGGGAACAGGGGCGTTCGGCCAAAAACATTCAGTACTTC	CASREQGRSAKNIQYF
NA	16	TRBV6-6	TRBD2	TRBJ2-1	TGTGCCAGCAGTTACGGGGGGACTAGCGCCCACAATGAGCAGTTCTTC	CASSYGGTSAHNEQFF
NA	16	TRBV19	NA	TRBJ1-1	TGTGCCAGTAGTATAGATCTAACAGGGCCGAACACTGAAGCTTTCTTT	CASSIDLTGPNTEAFF
NA	13	TRBV10-3	TRBD1	TRBJ1-1	TGTGCCAGTAGAGGACAGGGGGATACTGAAGCTTTCTTT	CASRGQGDTEAFF
NA	14	TRBV10-1	NA	TRBJ2-7	TGCGCCCGCCCCCCATCTGCGCCTGCCTACGAGCAGTACTTC	CARPPSAPAYEQYF
NA	11	TRBV6-5	NA	TRBJ2-7	TGTGCCAGCAGTTACATCTACGAGCAGTACTTC	CASSYIYEQYF
NA	14	TRBV7-2	NA	TRBJ2-7	TGTGCCAGCAGCTACGAGGCGGGGATCTACGAGCAGTACTTC	CASSYEAGIYEQYF
NA	15	TRBV30	NA	TRBJ1-6	TGTGCCTGGAGGCCCCCAGGGATATATAATTCACCCCTCCACTTT	CAWRPPGIYNSPLHF
NA	16	TRBV5-5	TRBD2	TRBJ2-1	TGTGCCAGCAGCTGGGGACTAGCGGTATCCTACAATGAGCAGTTCTTC	CASSWGLAVSYNEQFF
NA	13	TRBV7-6	TRBD1	TRBJ2-5	TGTGCCAGCAGTCGGGACAGGGGAGAGACCCAGTACTTC	CASSRDRGETQYF
once	15	TRBV5-5	TRBD1	TRBJ1-2	TGTGCCAGCAGCTTGACAGGGGGCGGCAACTATGGCTACACCTTC	CASSLTGGGNYGYTF
NA	16	TRBV19	TRBD1	TRBJ1-2	TGTGCCAGTAGTAGCGCCCCCGGGACAGGTGTCTATGGCTACACCTTC	CASSSAPGTGVYGYTF
NA	14	TRBV18	NA	TRBJ2-7	TGTGCCAGCTCACCGGCGGGATACTCCTACGAGCAGTACTTC	CASSPAGYSYEQYF
NA	12	TRBV10-3	NA	TRBJ2-7	TGTGCCATCAGTACTCTCGTGAACGAGCAGTACTTC	CAISTLVNEQYF
few	13	TRBV18	NA	TRBJ2-2	TGTGCCAGCTCACCTGATAACACCGGGGAGCTGTTTTTT	CASSPDNTGELFF
once	11	TRBV20-1	NA	TRBJ2-1	TGCAGTGCTAGTACGGGGGATGAGCAGTTCTTC	CSASTGDEQFF
NA	16	TRBV9	TRBD1	TRBJ2-3	TGTGCCAGCAACGGGGGACAGGGGGCTAACACAGATACGCAGTATTTT	CASNGGQGANTDTQYF
NA	15	TRBV30	NA	TRBJ2-5	TGTGCCTGGGGCCCGGGACCAGCATCGGGGGAGACCCAGTACTTC	CAWGPGPASGETQYF
NA	15	TRBV6-5	TRBD2	TRBJ2-7	TGTGCCAGCAGCGGAACTAGCGGGAGCGGTTACGAGCAGTACTTC	CASSGTSGSGYEQYF
NA	13	TRBV4-2	NA	TRBJ2-3	TGTGCCAGCAGCCAAGACAAGACAGATACGCAGTATTTT	CASSQDKTDTQYF
NA	14	TRBV7-8	NA	TRBJ2-5	TGTGCCAGCAGCTTAGAACCGCTCCAAGAGACCCAGTACTTC	CASSLEPLQETQYF
once	20	TRBV18	TRBD2	TRBJ2-2	TGTGCCAGCTCACTCGATCCCGGGACTAGCGGGAGGCCGAACACCGGGGAGCTGTTTTTT	CASSLDPGTSGRPNTGELFF
NA	16	TRBV6-1	NA	TRBJ2-2	TGTGCCAGCAGTGAACGGAGGACAGAGAACACCGGGGAGCTGTTTTTT	CASSERRTENTGELFF
NA	15	TRBV5-6	NA	TRBJ1-5	TGTGCCAGCAGCTTTTACCACCCAAGCGGTCAGCCCCAGCATTTT	CASSFYHPSGQPQHF
NA	15	TRBV10-3	TRBD1	TRBJ1-1	TGTGCCATCAGCTCGCCGACAGGGTATATCACTGAAGCTTTCTTT	CAISSPTGYITEAFF
NA	15	TRBV7-9	TRBD1	TRBJ2-7	TGTGCCAGCAGCACGTGGACAGGGGGTCGCCACGAGCAGTACTTC	CASSTWTGGRHEQYF
NA	14	TRBV11-2	NA	TRBJ2-1	TGTGCCAGCAGCTTAAACAATTGGGGCAATGAGCAGTTCTTC	CASSLNNWGNEQFF
NA	15	TRBV19	NA	TRBJ2-3	TGTGCCAGTAGTATTGACGGAACCAGCACAGATACGCAGTATTTT	CASSIDGTSTDTQYF
NA	14	TRBV5-5	TRBD1	TRBJ2-7	TGTGCCAGCAGCTTGGAGGTCAGGGGGAACGAGCAGTACTTC	CASSLEVRGNEQYF
NA	14	TRBV5-5	TRBD1	TRBJ2-7	TGTGCCAGCAGCCCAGGACAGGGAGAATACGAGCAGTACTTC	CASSPGQGEYEQYF